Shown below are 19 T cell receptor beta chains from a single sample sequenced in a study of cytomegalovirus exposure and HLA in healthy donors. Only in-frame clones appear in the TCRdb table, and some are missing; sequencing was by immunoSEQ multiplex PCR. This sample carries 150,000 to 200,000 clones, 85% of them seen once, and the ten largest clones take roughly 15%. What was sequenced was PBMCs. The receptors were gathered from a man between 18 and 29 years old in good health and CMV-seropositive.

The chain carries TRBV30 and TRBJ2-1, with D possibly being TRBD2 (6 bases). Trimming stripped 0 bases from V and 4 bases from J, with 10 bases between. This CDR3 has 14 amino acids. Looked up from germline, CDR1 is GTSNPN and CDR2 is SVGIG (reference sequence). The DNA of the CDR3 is TGTGCCTGGAGTGTCGGGAGTAAGTACAATGAGCAGTTCTTC. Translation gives CAWSVGSKYNEQFF. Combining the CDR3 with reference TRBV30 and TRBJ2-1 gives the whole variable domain SQTIHQWPATLVQPVGSPLSLECTVEGTSNPNLYWYRQAAGRGLQLLFYSVGIGQISSEVPQNLSASRPQDRQFILSSKKLLLSDSGFYLCAWSVGSKYNEQFFGPGTRLTVL.

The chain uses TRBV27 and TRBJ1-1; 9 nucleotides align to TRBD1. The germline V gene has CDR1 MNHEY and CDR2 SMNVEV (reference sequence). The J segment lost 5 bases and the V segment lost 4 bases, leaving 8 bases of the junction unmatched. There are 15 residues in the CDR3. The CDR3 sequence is CASSSLQGAKTEAFF. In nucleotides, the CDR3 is TGTGCCAGCAGTTCTCTACAGGGGGCGAAAACTGAAGCTTTCTTT.

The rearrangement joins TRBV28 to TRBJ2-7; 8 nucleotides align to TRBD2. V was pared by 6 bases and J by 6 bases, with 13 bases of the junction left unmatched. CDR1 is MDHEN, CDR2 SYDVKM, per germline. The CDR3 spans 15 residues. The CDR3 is CASRPRSGGAREQYF. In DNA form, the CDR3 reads TGTGCCAGCAGGCCTCGCTCCGGGGGGGCCCGCGAGCAGTACTTC.

The CDR3 here is CASSGASDGGARQYF. CDR3 DNA sequence: TGTGCCAGCAGCGGGGCGAGTGACGGGGGGGCTCGGCAGTACTTC. V is TRBV9 and J is TRBJ2-7; TRBD2 agrees at 8 bases. This CDR3 spans 15 amino acids. Germline V gene data show CDR1 as SGDLS and CDR2 as YYNGEE. V was pared by 3 bases and J by 9 bases, with 14 bases of the junction left unmatched.

The CDR3 spells CSVEEVEETQYF. For the CDR3, the DNA is TGCAGCGTTGAAGAGGTAGAAGAGACCCAGTACTTC. The chain links TRBV29-1 to TRBJ2-5; no reliable D call. Germline V CDR1 and CDR2: SQVTM, ANQGSEA. This CDR3 is 12 amino acids long. V was trimmed by 0 bases and J by 3 bases, leaving 5 bases between them.

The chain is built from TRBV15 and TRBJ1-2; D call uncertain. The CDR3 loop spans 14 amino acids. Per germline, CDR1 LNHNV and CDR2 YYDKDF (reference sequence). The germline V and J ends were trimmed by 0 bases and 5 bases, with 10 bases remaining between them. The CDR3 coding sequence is TGTGCCACCAGCAGAGATTCAGATTTTTATGGCTACACCTTC. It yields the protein CATSRDSDFYGYTF. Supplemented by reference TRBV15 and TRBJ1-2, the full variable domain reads DAMVIQNPRYQVTQFGKPVTLSCSQTLNHNVMYWYQQKSSQAPKLLFHYYDKDFNNEADTPDNFQSRRPNTSFCFLDIRSPGLGDTAMYLCATSRDSDFYGYTFGSGTRLTVV.

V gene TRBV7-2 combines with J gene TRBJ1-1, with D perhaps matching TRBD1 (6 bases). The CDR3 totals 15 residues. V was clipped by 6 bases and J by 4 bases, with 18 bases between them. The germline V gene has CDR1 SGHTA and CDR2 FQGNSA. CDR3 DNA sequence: TGTGCCAGCAGGGGGCAAACAGGGAATCCCACTGAAGCTTTCTTT. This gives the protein CASRGQTGNPTEAFF.

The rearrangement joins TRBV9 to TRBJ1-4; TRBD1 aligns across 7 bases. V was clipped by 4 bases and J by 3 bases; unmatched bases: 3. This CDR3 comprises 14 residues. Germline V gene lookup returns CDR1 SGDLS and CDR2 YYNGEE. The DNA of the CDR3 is TGTGCCAGCAGCCCAGGGACAGCTAATGAAAAACTGTTTTTT. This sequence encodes CASSPGTANEKLFF.

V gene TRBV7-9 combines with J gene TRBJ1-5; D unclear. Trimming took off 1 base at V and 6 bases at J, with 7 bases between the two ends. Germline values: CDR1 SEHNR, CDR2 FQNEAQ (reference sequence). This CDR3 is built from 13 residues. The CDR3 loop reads CASSLGGIQPQHF. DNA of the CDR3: TGTGCCAGCAGCTTAGGAGGGATTCAGCCCCAGCATTTT. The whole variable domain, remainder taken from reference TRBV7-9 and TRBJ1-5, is DTGVSQNPRHKITKRGQNVTFRCDPISEHNRLYWYRQTLGQGPEFLTYFQNEAQLEKSRLLSDRFSAERPKGSFSTLEIQRTEQGDSAMYLCASSLGGIQPQHFGDGTRLSIL.

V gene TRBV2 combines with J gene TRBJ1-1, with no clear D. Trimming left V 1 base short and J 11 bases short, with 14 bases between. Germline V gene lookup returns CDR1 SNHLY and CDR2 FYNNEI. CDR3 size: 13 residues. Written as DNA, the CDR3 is TGTGCCAGCAGTGAAGGACCGGGGAGTCGCGCTTTCTTT. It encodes CASSEGPGSRAFF. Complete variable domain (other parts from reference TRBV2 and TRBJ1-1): EPEVTQTPSHQVTQMGQEVILRCVPISNHLYFYWYRQILGQKVEFLVSFYNNEISEKSEIFDDQFSVERPDGSNFTLKIRSTKLEDSAMYFCASSEGPGSRAFFGQGTRLTVV.

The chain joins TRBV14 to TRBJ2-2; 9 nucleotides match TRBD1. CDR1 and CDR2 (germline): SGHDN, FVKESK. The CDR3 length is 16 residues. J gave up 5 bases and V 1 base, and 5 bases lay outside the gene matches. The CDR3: CASSQGYGQGTGELFF. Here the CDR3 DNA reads TGTGCCAGCAGCCAAGGGTATGGACAGGGGACCGGGGAGCTGTTTTTT.

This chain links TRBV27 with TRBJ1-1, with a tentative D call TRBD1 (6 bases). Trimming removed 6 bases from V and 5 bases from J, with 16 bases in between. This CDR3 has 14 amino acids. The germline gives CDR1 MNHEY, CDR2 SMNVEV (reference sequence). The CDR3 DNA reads TGTGCCAGCAGCCGCCCCGGGGGGCTAACTGAAGCTTTCTTT. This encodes CASSRPGGLTEAFF.

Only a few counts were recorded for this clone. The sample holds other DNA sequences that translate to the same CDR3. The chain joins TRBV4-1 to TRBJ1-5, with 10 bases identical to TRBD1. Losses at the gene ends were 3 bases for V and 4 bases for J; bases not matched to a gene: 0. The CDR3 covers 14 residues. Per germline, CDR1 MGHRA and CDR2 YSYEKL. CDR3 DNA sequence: TGCGCCAGCAGCCAGGGACAGGGGAATCAGCCCCAGCATTTT. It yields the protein CASSQGQGNQPQHF.

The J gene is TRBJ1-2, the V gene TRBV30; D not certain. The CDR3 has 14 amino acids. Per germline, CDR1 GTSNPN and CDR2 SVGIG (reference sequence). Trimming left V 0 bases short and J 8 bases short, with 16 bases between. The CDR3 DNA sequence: TGTGCCTGGAGTGTAAAAACGGCCTTGGGCGGCTACACCTTC. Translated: CAWSVKTALGGYTF.

The CDR3: CASSPGGAKLFF. The DNA of the CDR3 is TGTGCCAGCAGCCCGGGGGGGGCAAAACTGTTTTTT. J is TRBJ1-4 and V is TRBV5-4; D may be TRBD1 (6 bases). This CDR3 contains 12 residues. The germline CDR1 and CDR2 sequences are SGHNT and YYREEE (reference sequence). V was pared by 4 bases and J by 10 bases, with 11 bases between.

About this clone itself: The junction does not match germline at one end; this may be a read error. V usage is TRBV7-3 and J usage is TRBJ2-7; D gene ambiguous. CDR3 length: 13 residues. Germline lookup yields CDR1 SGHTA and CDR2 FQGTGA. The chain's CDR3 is CASSLTGPSEQYF. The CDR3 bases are TGTGCCAGCAGCCTAACGGGCCCCTCCGAGCAGTACTTC.

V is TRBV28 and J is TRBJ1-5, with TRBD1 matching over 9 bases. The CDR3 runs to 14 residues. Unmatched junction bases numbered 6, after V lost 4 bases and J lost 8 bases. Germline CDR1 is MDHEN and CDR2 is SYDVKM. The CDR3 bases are TGTGCCAGCAGTTCGGGGGACAGGGTCAAGCCCCAGCATTTT. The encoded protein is CASSSGDRVKPQHF.

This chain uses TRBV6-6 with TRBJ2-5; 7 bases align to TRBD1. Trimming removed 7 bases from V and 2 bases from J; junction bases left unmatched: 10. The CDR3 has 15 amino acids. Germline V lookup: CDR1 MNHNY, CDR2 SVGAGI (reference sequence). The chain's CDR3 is CASNLPGTVQETQYF. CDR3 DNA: TGTGCCAGCAACTTACCTGGGACAGTACAAGAGACCCAGTACTTC.

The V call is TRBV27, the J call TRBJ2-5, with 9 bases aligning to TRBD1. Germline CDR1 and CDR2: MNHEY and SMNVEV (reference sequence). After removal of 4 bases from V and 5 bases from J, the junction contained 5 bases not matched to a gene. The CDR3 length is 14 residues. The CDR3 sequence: CASSYTGGLETQYF. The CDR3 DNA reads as TGTGCCAGCAGTTACACAGGGGGCTTGGAGACCCAGTACTTC.